The 22 T cell receptor beta chains below were found in one sample sequenced in a study of circulating tumor DNA in untreated peripheral T-cell lymphoma. Sequenced by immunoSEQ multiplex PCR; TCRdb stores in-frame clones only, minus some. This repertoire shows 1,500 to 2,000 clones, more than 70% found once; its top ten account for almost 75%. Sequencing was performed on tumor tissue. The receptors derive from a human donor with peripheral T-cell lymphoma.

Of note for this clone: One end of the junction fails to match germline, which may point to a read error. The chain joins TRBV6-8 to TRBJ2-7; no firm D call. The CDR3 runs to 12 residues. CDR1 and CDR2 from the germline V gene are MNHGY and SAAAGT. CDR3 coding DNA: TGTGCCAGCAGTAACTCCCCATACGAGCAGTACTTC. Translating gives CASSNSPYEQYF.

V usage is TRBV29-1 and J usage is TRBJ1-3, with TRBD1 identical over 7 bases. Germline trimming cut 6 bases from V and 0 bases from J; bases unmatched to any gene: 5. Germline CDR1 is SQVTM and CDR2 is ANQGSEA. The CDR3 consists of 14 residues. CDR3 in amino acids: CSVEDRSSGNTIYF. The CDR3 DNA is TGCAGCGTAGAGGACAGGAGCTCTGGAAACACCATATATTTT.

The chain uses TRBV13 and TRBJ1-2; a weak D match, TRBD1 (6 bases). Trimming took off 6 bases at V and 0 bases at J, with 20 bases between the two ends. CDR3 size: 17 residues. Looked up from germline, CDR1 is PRHDT and CDR2 is FYEKMQ (reference sequence). CDR3 nucleotide sequence: TGTGCCAGCAGTCTCCCTGGCGGACAGCAAGCTAACTATGGCTACACCTTC. Translation gives CASSLPGGQQANYGYTF.

This clone turned up a few times. The chain carries TRBV6-8 and TRBJ1-1, with 8 bases lining up with TRBD1. In germline, CDR1 is MNHGY, CDR2 SAAAGT. CDR3 length: 12 amino acids. Trimming removed 11 bases from V and 7 bases from J; junction bases left unmatched: 9. The CDR3 nucleotides are TGTGCCCTCAGACCAGGGGGCGATGAAGCTTTCTTT. This encodes CALRPGGDEAFF.

The genes are TRBV7-8 and TRBJ2-3, with D perhaps TRBD1 (6 bases). CDR3 length: 15 residues. The germline V gene encodes CDR1 SGHVS and CDR2 FQNEAQ. V lost 3 bases to trimming and J lost 2 bases, with 12 bases between them. Written as DNA, the CDR3 is TGTGCCAGCAGCTTGGGGGCTCAATTCACAGATACGCAGTATTTT. This encodes CASSLGAQFTDTQYF. Together with reference TRBV7-8 and TRBJ2-3, the CDR3 gives the full variable domain: GAGVSQSPRYKVAKRGQDVALRCDPISGHVSLFWYQQALGQGPEFLTYFQNEAQLDKSGLPSDRFFAERPEGSVSTLKIQRTQQEDSAVYLCASSLGAQFTDTQYFGPGTRLTVL.

This sequence joins TRBV29-1 and TRBJ1-4; the match to TRBD1 covers 10 bases. Per germline, CDR1 SQVTM and CDR2 ANQGSEA. V lost 6 bases, J lost 8 bases, and 3 bases stayed unmatched. The CDR3 loop spans 12 amino acids. This CDR3 reads CSVTGQGEKLFF. The CDR3 bases are TGCAGCGTGACGGGACAGGGGGAAAAACTGTTTTTT.

This chain joins TRBV14 and TRBJ1-1; D not resolved. From germline, CDR1 is SGHDN and CDR2 FVKESK. V was shortened by 2 bases and J by 1 base, with 5 bases between the two germline ends. The CDR3 is 13 residues long. DNA of the CDR3: TGTGCCAGCAGCCAACGACAGAACACTGAAGCTTTCTTT. This gives the protein CASSQRQNTEAFF.

J is TRBJ1-3 and V is TRBV30; 10 bases align to TRBD1. There are 14 residues in the CDR3. The ends lost 3 bases at V and 8 bases at J; junction bases unmatched: 7. CDR1 is GTSNPN, CDR2 SVGIG, per germline (reference sequence). The CDR3 DNA reads TGTGCCTGGAGCCGGACAGGGGGATCATACACCATATATTTT. It translates to CAWSRTGGSYTIYF.

The V and J genes are TRBV23-1 and TRBJ1-1, with D unresolved. TRBV23-1 falls under the ORF class, with uncertain function. The CDR3 extends over 13 amino acids. V was trimmed by 6 bases and J by 1 base, leaving 9 bases between them. For the CDR3, the DNA is TGCGCCAGCAGGTGGACGGGGAACACTGAAGCTTTCTTT. This sequence encodes CASRWTGNTEAFF.

The rearrangement links TRBV11-3 to TRBJ2-2; D possibly corresponds to TRBD2 (7 bases). The ends were cut back, 0 bases at V and 5 bases at J, with 13 bases in the middle. Germline V lookup: CDR1 SGHNT, CDR2 YENEEA. This CDR3 contains 16 residues. CDR3 bases: TGTGCCAGCAGCTTAGAGCGGGGGCGCCTGACCGGGGAGCTGTTTTTT. Protein product: CASSLERGRLTGELFF.

The rearrangement joins TRBV7-2 to TRBJ2-7; D perhaps matches TRBD1 (6 bases). Trimming removed 5 bases from V and 3 bases from J, with 11 bases in between. Germline lookup yields CDR1 SGHTA and CDR2 FQGNSA. The CDR3 runs 13 residues. The CDR3 protein is CASSPLTGYEQYF. The CDR3 DNA reads as TGTGCCAGCAGCCCTTTGACAGGCTACGAGCAGTACTTC.

CDR3 in amino acids: CASGATNEKLFF. CDR3 sequence (DNA): TGTGCCAGCGGGGCAACTAATGAAAAACTGTTTTTT. The chain uses TRBV19 and TRBJ1-4; D ambiguous. V was cut by 9 bases and J by 0 bases, with 5 bases left in between. Looked up from germline, CDR1 is LNHDA and CDR2 is SQIVND (reference sequence). The CDR3 is 12 amino acids.

J is TRBJ2-7 and V is TRBV15; tentatively, D is TRBD1 (5 bases). Between the trimmed V and J ends, which lost 4 bases and 4 bases, there was a span of 14 bases. The CDR3 is 14 residues long. Germline lookup yields CDR1 LNHNV and CDR2 YYDKDF (reference sequence). CDR3 in amino acids: CATSTYKNRYEQYF. The DNA for the CDR3 is TGTGCCACCAGCACGTATAAGAACAGGTACGAGCAGTACTTC.

The V and J genes are TRBV5-1 and TRBJ2-7; 8 nucleotides align to TRBD2. Per the germline V gene, CDR1 is SGHRS and CDR2 is YFSETQ. Germline trimming cut 0 bases from V and 3 bases from J; bases unmatched to any gene: 5. There are 15 residues in the CDR3. The CDR3 DNA is TGCGCCAGCAGCTTGGTTAGCGGGGCCGACTACGAGCAGTACTTC. Translated, it gives CASSLVSGADYEQYF.

This chain uses TRBV19 with TRBJ1-1; TRBD1 matches at 7 bases. The germline gives CDR1 LNHDA, CDR2 SQIVND (reference sequence). After removal of 6 bases from V and 1 base from J, the junction contained 5 bases not matched to a gene. The CDR3 extends over 14 amino acids. CDR3 sequence: CASRRGQPNTEAFF. In nucleotides, the CDR3 is TGTGCCAGTAGGAGGGGACAGCCGAACACTGAAGCTTTCTTT.

The V call is TRBV29-1, the J call TRBJ2-7; D is undetermined. Deletions cut 7 bases from V and 2 bases from J, with 15 bases between. Germline CDR1 is SQVTM and CDR2 is ANQGSEA. The CDR3 has 13 residues. CDR3 DNA: TGCAGCGCTGGGGAAGGTTGGGCCTACGAGCAGTACTTC. Protein product: CSAGEGWAYEQYF.

The rearrangement links TRBV7-1 to TRBJ2-5; the D call may be TRBD1 or TRBD2 (5 bases each). TRBV7-1 is an open reading frame, and its role is uncertain. V shed 4 bases and J shed 4 bases, with 13 bases lying between them. CDR3 length: 14 amino acids. The CDR3 coding sequence is TGTGCCAGCAGCTTAAAGGGGACCGTAGAGACCCAGTACTTC. Its translation: CASSLKGTVETQYF.

The chain links TRBV6-8 to TRBJ1-2; D unclear. Germline CDR1 is MNHGY and CDR2 is SAAAGT. V was clipped by 5 bases and J by 3 bases, with 10 bases between them. There are 13 residues in the CDR3. The chain's CDR3 is CASSSGQYYGYTF. The CDR3 coding sequence is TGTGCCAGCAGTAGTGGGCAGTACTATGGCTACACCTTC.

This chain joins TRBV18 and TRBJ2-7; no clear D gene. This CDR3 spans 13 amino acids. The germline gives CDR1 KGHSH, CDR2 LQKENI. Between the trimmed V and J ends, which lost 2 bases and 5 bases, there was a span of 10 bases. This chain's CDR3 is CASSPGESDEQYF. CDR3 coding DNA: TGTGCCAGCTCACCAGGGGAATCGGACGAGCAGTACTTC.

This rearrangement joins TRBV11-3 to TRBJ2-7; 7 nucleotides match TRBD1. Germline V gene lookup returns CDR1 SGHNT and CDR2 YENEEA. The CDR3 extends over 14 amino acids. Germline trimming cut 5 bases from V and 0 bases from J; bases unmatched to any gene: 4. The CDR3 protein is CASSLRGHSYEQYF. The CDR3 DNA reads TGTGCCAGCAGCCTTAGGGGGCACTCCTACGAGCAGTACTTC. The full variable domain, in which reference TRBV11-3 and TRBJ2-7 provide the parts outside the CDR3, is EAGVVQSPRYKIIEKKQPVAFWCNPISGHNTLYWYLQNLGQGPELLIRYENEEAVDDSQLPKDRFSAERLKGVDSTLKIQPAELGDSAVYLCASSLRGHSYEQYFGPGTRLTVT.

The rearrangement links TRBV1 to TRBJ2-1; TRBD2 is the table's D call and was not checked against the DNA. TRBV1 is shown as a pseudogene. The length of the CDR3 is 14 residues. For the CDR3, the DNA is TGCGCCAGCAGCCAGACTAGCGGGGCAAATGAGCAGTTCTTC. This sequence encodes CASSQTSGANEQFF.

The chain is built from TRBV18 and TRBJ2-1; 9 bases fit TRBD1. The ends lost 8 bases at V and 7 bases at J; junction bases unmatched: 12. There are 15 residues in the CDR3. Germline-derived CDR1 and CDR2 are KGHSH and LQKENI. CDR3 protein: CASQRVGQGSNEQFF. The CDR3 coding sequence is TGTGCCAGCCAACGGGTTGGACAGGGGAGTAATGAGCAGTTCTTC. The variable domain in full, with the rest retrieved from reference TRBV18 and TRBJ2-1, is NAGVMQNPRHLVRRRGQEARLRCSPMKGHSHVYWYRQLPEEGLKFMVYLQKENIIDESGMPKERFSAEFPKEGPSILRIQQVVRGDSAAYFCASQRVGQGSNEQFFGPGTRLTVL.